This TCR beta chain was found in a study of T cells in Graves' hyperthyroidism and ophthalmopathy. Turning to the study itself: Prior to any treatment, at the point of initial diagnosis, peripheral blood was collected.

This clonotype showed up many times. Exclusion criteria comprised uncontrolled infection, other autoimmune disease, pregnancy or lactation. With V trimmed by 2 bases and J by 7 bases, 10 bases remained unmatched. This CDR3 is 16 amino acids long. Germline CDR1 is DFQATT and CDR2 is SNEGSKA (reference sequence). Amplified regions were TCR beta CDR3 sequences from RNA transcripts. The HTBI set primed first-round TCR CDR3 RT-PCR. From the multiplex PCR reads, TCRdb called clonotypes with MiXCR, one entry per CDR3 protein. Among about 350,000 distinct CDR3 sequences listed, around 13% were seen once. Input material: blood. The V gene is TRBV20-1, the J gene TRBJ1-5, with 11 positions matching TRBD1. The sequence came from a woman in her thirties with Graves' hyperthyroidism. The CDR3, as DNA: TGCAGTGCTAGATCCCTGGACAGGGGGCGAGGGCAGCCCCAGCATTTT. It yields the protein CSARSLDRGRGQPQHF.